This T cell receptor (beta chain) was recorded in a study of T cells in Graves' hyperthyroidism and ophthalmopathy. Study information: Peripheral blood collection took place at initial diagnosis, before any treatment.

Amplification of TCR beta CDR3 regions used RNA as the template. Researchers ran a first-round RT-PCR on the TCR CDR3 using the HTBI primer set. TCRdb re-derived calls from the multiplex PCR reads in MiXCR, one entry per CDR3 protein. The data contain fewer than 500,000 distinct CDR3 sequences, roughly 15% of them singletons. As concerns this clonotype: What it binds is not known. One base away lies a much larger clone, so this may be a sequencing read error.

Points from the study as a whole: Most clonotypes expanded in thyroid above 0.001 were likewise present in blood.

V lost 4 bases and J lost 2; bases outside the gene matches: 1. Germline CDR1 reads LGHDT; CDR2 reads YNNKEL (reference sequence). The CDR3 is 14 residues long. This receptor was obtained from a woman aged 30 to 39 with Graves' ophthalmopathy. Sequencing was performed on blood. The J gene is TRBJ2-1, the V gene TRBV3-1; TRBD1 matches 8 bases. The CDR3 sequence is CASSPDRAYNEQFF. In DNA, the CDR3 is TGTGCCAGCAGCCCGGACAGGGCCTACAATGAGCAGTTCTTC.